This T cell receptor (beta chain) was sequenced during a study of T cells in Graves' hyperthyroidism and ophthalmopathy. Regions amplified from RNA transcripts were the TCR beta CDR3 regions. The TCR CDR3 first-round RT-PCR relied on the HTBI primer set. TCRdb reprocessed the multiplex PCR reads via MiXCR and lists one record per CDR3 protein. Among fewer than 650,000 distinct CDR3 sequences, about 14% were seen once, and the ten largest hold approximately 6.4%. V lost 4 bases and J lost 2, with 15 bases in between. Germline assignment: CDR1 SGHTA and CDR2 FQGTGA. This CDR3 is built from 16 residues. This clonotype was recorded many times.

This chain uses TRBV7-3 with TRBJ2-1; D perhaps matches TRBD2 (6 bases). This receptor was taken from a woman between 18 and 29 years old with Graves' ophthalmopathy. What was sequenced was blood. Written as DNA, the CDR3 is TGTGCCAGCAGCTCGTCTAGCGCAAGGGCCTACAATGAGCAGTTCTTC. This sequence encodes CASSSSSARAYNEQFF.